The 27 T cell receptor beta chains given below trace back to one sample, sequenced in a study of T cells expressing NK-cell markers. For each CDR3 protein, TCRdb gives one entry from its re-call of the 5' RACE reads, without DNA. Its listing shows 150,000 to 200,000 distinct CDR3 sequences. Sequencing used blood T cells: a sorted CD56 or NKG2C T cell subset, CD4+ or CD8+ T cells, or bulk PBMC T cells (not recorded which). The receptors originated from a man aged 18 to 69 in good health.

V gene TRBV5-1 combines with J gene TRBJ2-1; there is no DNA to check the TCRdb D call of TRBD2. The CDR3 has 14 residues. Germline V gives CDR1 SGHRS, CDR2 YFSETQ. CDR3 sequence reads: CASSPYGGATVEFF.

The V gene is TRBV6-1, the J gene TRBJ1-1; absent DNA, TCRdb's TRBD1 call cannot be checked. Germline CDR1 MNHNS, CDR2 SASEGT. The CDR3 spans 16 residues. The CDR3 sequence: CASSDLYREMNTEAFF.

The rearrangement links TRBV7-9 to TRBJ2-5; lacking DNA, the TRBD2 call made by TCRdb goes unchecked. Per germline, CDR1 SEHNR and CDR2 FQNEAQ (reference sequence). This CDR3 contains 13 residues. The CDR3 reads CASTGALQETQYF.

The chain recombines TRBV12-3 or TRBV12-4 with TRBJ1-3; TCRdb returns TRBD1, unconfirmable since there is no DNA. The CDR3 has 12 residues. CDR3: CASTPPGNTIYF.

The chain combines TRBV27 with TRBJ1-1. The V gene's germline CDR1 is MNHEY and CDR2 SMNVEV (reference sequence). CDR3 length: 13 amino acids. The CDR3 loop is CASSLGLSTEAFF.

The chain combines TRBV11-3 with TRBJ2-3; the D call from TCRdb, TRBD1, cannot be confirmed without DNA. In germline, CDR1 is SGHNT, CDR2 YENEEA. The CDR3 contains 15 residues. CDR3 region: CASSLVGGAPDTQYF. Combining the CDR3 with reference TRBV11-3 and TRBJ2-3 gives the whole variable domain EAGVVQSPRYKIIEKKQPVAFWCNPISGHNTLYWYLQNLGQGPELLIRYENEEAVDDSQLPKDRFSAERLKGVDSTLKIQPAELGDSAVYLCASSLVGGAPDTQYFGPGTRLTVL.

The chain employs TRBV5-1 and TRBJ1-5. This CDR3 is 15 amino acids long. The germline V gene encodes CDR1 SGHRS and CDR2 YFSETQ. Here the CDR3 reads CASSLGEGPNQPQHF.

This chain connects TRBV6-5 to TRBJ2-7. CDR3 size: 15 residues. Germline CDR1 reads MNHEY; CDR2 reads SVGAGI. CDR3 sequence reads: CASSYSGSQPYEQYF.

V is TRBV14 and J is TRBJ2-1. The CDR3 extends over 16 amino acids. Per the germline V gene, CDR1 is SGHDN and CDR2 is FVKESK. CDR3 sequence: CASSQGLDPIFNEQFF. Drawing the rest from reference TRBV14 and TRBJ2-1, the complete variable domain is EAGVTQFPSHSVIEKGQTVTLRCDPISGHDNLYWYRRVMGKEIKFLLHFVKESKQDESGMPNNRFLAERTGGTYSTLKVQPAELEDSGVYFCASSQGLDPIFNEQFFGPGTRLTVL.

The genes are TRBV4-2 and TRBJ2-5; as DNA is missing, the TRBD1 call by TCRdb cannot be tested. Germline lookup yields CDR1 LGHNA and CDR2 YNFKEQ. CDR3 length equals 14 residues. The CDR3 region is CASSLIRASGDQYF.

The chain's CDR3 is CASSASGQHNGYTF. The J gene is TRBJ1-2, the V gene TRBV6-4; no DNA is available, so the TRBD1 call from TCRdb remains unchecked. The CDR3 length is 14 residues. Looked up from germline, CDR1 is MRHNA and CDR2 is SNTAGT.

The V and J genes are TRBV29-1 and TRBJ1-2. This CDR3 has 12 residues. Looked up from germline, CDR1 is SQVTM and CDR2 is ANQGSEA. CDR3 amino acids: CSVELGFYGYTF.

The genes are TRBV14 and TRBJ2-1; the D gene TCRdb calls, TRBD1, cannot be checked with no DNA. This CDR3 spans 14 amino acids. CDR1 SGHDN and CDR2 FVKESK come from the germline V gene. CDR3 residues: CASSLAGANDEQFF.

The chain combines TRBV6-7 with TRBJ2-2. TRBV6-7 has ORF status, its function being uncertain. The CDR3 has 17 amino acids. This chain's CDR3 is CASSYLGDGPNTGELFF.

The genes are TRBV3-1 and TRBJ2-7. The CDR3 loop spans 15 amino acids. Germline assignment: CDR1 LGHDT and CDR2 YNNKEL (reference sequence). The CDR3 loop reads CASSHFTSTSYEQYF.

This chain connects TRBV29-1 to TRBJ2-1. In germline, CDR1 is SQVTM, CDR2 ANQGSEA. The CDR3 has 13 residues. CDR3 sequence: CSVDGVPYNEQFF.

This chain joins TRBV10-3 and TRBJ1-1. The CDR3 has 13 residues. The germline V gene has CDR1 ENHRY and CDR2 SYGVKD. CDR3 residues: CAISPGTSREAFF.

The chain recombines TRBV11-1 with TRBJ1-1. The germline gives CDR1 SGHAT, CDR2 FQDESV (reference sequence). This CDR3 has 18 residues. The chain's CDR3 is CASSTVLKAEKPNTEAFF. Combining the CDR3 with reference TRBV11-1 and TRBJ1-1 gives the whole variable domain EAEVAQSPRYKITEKSQAVAFWCDPISGHATLYWYRQILGQGPELLVQFQDESVVDDSQLPKDRFSAERLKGVDSTLKIQPAELGDSAMYLCASSTVLKAEKPNTEAFFGQGTRLTVV.

This chain links TRBV12-3 or TRBV12-4 with TRBJ2-2; no DNA is available, so the TRBD1 call from TCRdb remains unchecked. The CDR3 contains 15 residues. CDR3 amino acids: CASSPDQGDTGELFF.

The genes are TRBV27 and TRBJ1-1; TCRdb calls TRBD1, which cannot be checked without DNA. This CDR3 has 15 residues. CDR1 is MNHEY, CDR2 SMNVEV, per germline (reference sequence). The CDR3 loop is CASSSPFRGLPEAFF.

The chain uses TRBV6-5 and TRBJ2-7; with no DNA, the TCRdb D assignment of TRBD1 cannot be verified. Germline CDR1 MNHEY, CDR2 SVGAGI. This CDR3 has 16 residues. The CDR3 loop is CASSYSAWQGPYEQYF.

The chain couples TRBV27 to TRBJ1-2; TCRdb's D call of TRBD1 is untestable without DNA. The CDR3 has 17 residues. Germline V gives CDR1 MNHEY, CDR2 SMNVEV (reference sequence). The CDR3 protein is CASSTRPGHIPTDGYTF.

The chain has TRBV9 and TRBJ2-1; TCRdb outputs TRBD1, but without DNA this stays unchecked. The germline V gene encodes CDR1 SGDLS and CDR2 YYNGEE. This CDR3 is 16 amino acids long. The CDR3 is CASSGGWGPTYNEQFF.

V usage is TRBV12-3 or TRBV12-4 and J usage is TRBJ1-4. This CDR3 contains 19 residues. CDR3 sequence: CASSLMYGGDSATNEKLFF.

V is TRBV12-3 or TRBV12-4 and J is TRBJ2-3; the TRBD2 assignment by TCRdb is unverifiable without DNA. There are 16 residues in the CDR3. CDR3 loop: CASSRLGGGVTDTQYF.

The chain has TRBV27 and TRBJ1-4. CDR1 and CDR2 from the germline V gene are MNHEY and SMNVEV (reference sequence). CDR3 length: 14 amino acids. CDR3: CASSLGWSKEKLFF.

The chain carries TRBV29-1 and TRBJ2-2; without DNA, the TCRdb call of TRBD2 cannot be checked. The germline gives CDR1 SQVTM, CDR2 ANQGSEA. The CDR3 is 16 residues long. The CDR3 loop is CSVEKTSGGITGELFF.